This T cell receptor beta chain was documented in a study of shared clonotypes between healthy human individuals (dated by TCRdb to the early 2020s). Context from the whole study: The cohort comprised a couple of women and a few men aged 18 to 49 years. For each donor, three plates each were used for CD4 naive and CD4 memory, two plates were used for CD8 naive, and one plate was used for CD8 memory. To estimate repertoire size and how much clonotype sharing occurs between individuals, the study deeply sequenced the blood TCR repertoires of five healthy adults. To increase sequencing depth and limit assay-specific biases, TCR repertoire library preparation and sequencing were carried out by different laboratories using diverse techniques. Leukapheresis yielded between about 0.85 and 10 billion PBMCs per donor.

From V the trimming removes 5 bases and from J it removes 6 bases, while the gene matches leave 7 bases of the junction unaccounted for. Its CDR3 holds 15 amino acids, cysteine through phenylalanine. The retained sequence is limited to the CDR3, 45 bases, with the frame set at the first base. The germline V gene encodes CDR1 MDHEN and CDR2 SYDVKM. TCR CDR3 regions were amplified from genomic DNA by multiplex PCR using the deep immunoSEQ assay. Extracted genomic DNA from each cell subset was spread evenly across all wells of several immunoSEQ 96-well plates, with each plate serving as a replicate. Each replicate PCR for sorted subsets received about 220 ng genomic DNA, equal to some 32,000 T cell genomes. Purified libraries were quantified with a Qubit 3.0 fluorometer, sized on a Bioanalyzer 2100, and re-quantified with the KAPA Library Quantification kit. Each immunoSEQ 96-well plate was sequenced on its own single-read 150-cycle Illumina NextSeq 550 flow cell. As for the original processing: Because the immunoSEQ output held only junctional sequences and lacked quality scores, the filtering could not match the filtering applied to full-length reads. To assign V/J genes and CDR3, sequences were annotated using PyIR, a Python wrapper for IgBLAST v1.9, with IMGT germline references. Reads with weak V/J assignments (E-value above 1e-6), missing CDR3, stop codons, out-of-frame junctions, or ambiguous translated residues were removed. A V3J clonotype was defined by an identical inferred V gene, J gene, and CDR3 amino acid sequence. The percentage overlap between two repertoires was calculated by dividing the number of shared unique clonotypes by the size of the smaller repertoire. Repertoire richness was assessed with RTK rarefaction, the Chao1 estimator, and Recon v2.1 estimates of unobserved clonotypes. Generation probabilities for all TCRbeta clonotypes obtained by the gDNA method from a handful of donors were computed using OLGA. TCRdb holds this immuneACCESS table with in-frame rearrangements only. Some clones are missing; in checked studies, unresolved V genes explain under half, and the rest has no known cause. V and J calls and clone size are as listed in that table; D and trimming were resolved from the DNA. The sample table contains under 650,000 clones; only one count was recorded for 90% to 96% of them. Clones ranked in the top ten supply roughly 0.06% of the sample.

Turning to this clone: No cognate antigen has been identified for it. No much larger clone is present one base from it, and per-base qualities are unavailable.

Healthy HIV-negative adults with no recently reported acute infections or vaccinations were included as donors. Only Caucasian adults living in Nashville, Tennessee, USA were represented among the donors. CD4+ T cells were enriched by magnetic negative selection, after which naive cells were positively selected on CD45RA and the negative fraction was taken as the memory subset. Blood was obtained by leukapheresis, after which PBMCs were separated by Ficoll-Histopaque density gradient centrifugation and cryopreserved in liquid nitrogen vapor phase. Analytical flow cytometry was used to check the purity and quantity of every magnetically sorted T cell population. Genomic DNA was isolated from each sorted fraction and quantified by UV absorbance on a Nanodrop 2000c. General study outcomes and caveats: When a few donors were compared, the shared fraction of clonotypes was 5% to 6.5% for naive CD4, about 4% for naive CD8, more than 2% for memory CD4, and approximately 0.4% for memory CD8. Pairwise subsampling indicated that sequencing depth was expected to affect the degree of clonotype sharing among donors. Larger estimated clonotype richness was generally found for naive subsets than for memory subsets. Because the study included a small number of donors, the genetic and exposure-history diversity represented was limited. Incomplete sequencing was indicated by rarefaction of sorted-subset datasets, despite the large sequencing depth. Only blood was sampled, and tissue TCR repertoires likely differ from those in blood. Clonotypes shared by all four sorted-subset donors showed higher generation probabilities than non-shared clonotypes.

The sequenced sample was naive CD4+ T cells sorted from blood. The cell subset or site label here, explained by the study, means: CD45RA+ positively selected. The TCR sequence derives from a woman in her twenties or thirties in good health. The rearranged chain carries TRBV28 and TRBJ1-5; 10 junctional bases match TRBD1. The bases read TGTGCCAGCAGTCTCGACAGGGGGCTTGGTCAGCCCCAGCATTTT. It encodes CASSLDRGLGQPQHF.